The 2 T cell receptor beta chains below all came from one sample that was sequenced in a study of identical twins (dated by TCRdb to the mid-2010s). Receptors were amplified or captured by 5' RACE. The sequencer was an Illumina HiSeq 2000. Through fastp at Q25 and MiXCR, TCRdb rebuilt clones from the public reads, retaining in-frame beta chains. Rows are unified per CDR3 protein, each entry keeping the most common DNA and genes. For this sample the table gives nearly 200,000 distinct CDR3 sequences, of which more than 15% were detected only once. Around 40% of the sample goes to the ten largest clones. The data were also submitted as part of a second study, on T cells expressing NK-cell markers.

The sample taken for sequencing was CD8+ T cells sorted from blood. The receptors were gathered from a woman between 18 and 29 years old in good health.

This clonotype appeared a few times. V and J are TRBV4-3 and TRBJ2-1; 7 bases line up with TRBD2. Germline V CDR1 and CDR2: LGHNA, YSLEER. V was clipped by 11 bases and J by 6 bases; unmatched bases: 7. There are 12 residues in the CDR3. CDR3 in amino acids: CAPGEGCNEQFF. CDR3 bases: TGCGCCCCGGGGGAGGGTTGCAATGAGCAGTTCTTC.

This clonotype has only a few counts. V usage is TRBV6-6 and J usage is TRBJ2-7; tentatively, D is TRBD2 (5 bases). Germline V CDR1 and CDR2: MNHNY, SVGAGI (reference sequence). The CDR3 length is 13 residues. Trimming removed 3 bases from V and 5 bases from J, with 11 bases in between. The CDR3 DNA reads TGTGCCAGCAGTTATTTTTGGGAGAACGAGCAGTACTTC. It specifies CASSYFWENEQYF.